Presented here are 7 T cell receptor beta chains from one specimen sequenced in a study of shared clonotypes between healthy human individuals. Assay used: immunoSEQ multiplex PCR; TCRdb lists only in-frame clones, some missing. In the table there are hundreds of thousands of clones, around three quarters of which are singletons. Material for sequencing was PBMCs. The receptors originated from a middle-aged woman in good health. Some clones in this sample may be carry-over from other donors' samples.

The CDR3 region is CAIIPGPSSGNTIYF. The CDR3 DNA reads TGTGCCATCATTCCGGGCCCCAGCTCTGGAAACACCATATATTTT. The chain recombines TRBV10-3 with TRBJ1-3; D ambiguous. V lost 7 bases, J lost 0 bases, and 13 bases lay in between. The CDR3 has 15 amino acids. Per the germline V gene, CDR1 is ENHRY and CDR2 is SYGVKD.

CDR3 coding DNA: TGCGCCAGCAGCTTGGGGGGTGGACAGGGCGACACTGAAGCTTTCTTT. This gives the protein CASSLGGGQGDTEAFF. The chain combines TRBV5-1 with TRBJ1-1; TRBD1 agrees at 8 bases. Germline CDR1 and CDR2: SGHRS and YFSETQ. V dropped 0 bases and J dropped 3; count of bases not matched to a gene: 7. The CDR3 is made up of 16 amino acids.

This clone was picked up a small number of times. The rearrangement joins TRBV2 to TRBJ2-1; D is possibly TRBD2 (6 bases). The V end was cut by 7 bases, the J end by 0 bases, with 10 bases between. The CDR3 spans 14 residues. Germline lookup yields CDR1 SNHLY and CDR2 FYNNEI. CDR3 DNA: TGTGCCAGCAACCCGACTAGCTCCTACAATGAGCAGTTCTTC. Its translation is CASNPTSSYNEQFF.

V usage is TRBV28 and J usage is TRBJ1-2; possibly TRBD1 for D (5 bases). The germline V and J ends were trimmed by 5 bases and 4 bases, with 11 bases remaining between them. Germline V gene data show CDR1 as MDHEN and CDR2 as SYDVKM. The CDR3 consists of 13 residues. CDR3 sequence: CASSEDTSYGYTF. The CDR3 bases are TGTGCCAGCAGTGAGGACACTTCCTATGGCTACACCTTC.

The genes are TRBV19 and TRBJ1-5; unclear D gene. The CDR3 contains 14 residues. Germline V gene sequence: CDR1 LNHDA, CDR2 SQIVND (reference sequence). V gave up 7 bases and J gave up 0 bases, with 10 bases separating them. The CDR3 sequence is CASKRVDSNQPQHF. The CDR3 bases are TGTGCCAGTAAGCGGGTAGATAGCAATCAGCCCCAGCATTTT.

CDR3 region: CASSVAHPGTAGNTIYF. As DNA, the CDR3 is TGTGCCAGCAGCGTAGCTCACCCAGGGACGGCTGGAAACACCATATATTTT. The rearrangement uses TRBV9 and TRBJ1-3; a weak D match, TRBD1 (5 bases). Between the trimmed V and J ends, which lost 0 bases and 2 bases, there was a span of 15 bases. The CDR3 runs to 17 residues. Looked up from germline, CDR1 is SGDLS and CDR2 is YYNGEE.

This clone has at least ten counts. The CDR3 DNA sequence: TGTGCCAGCAGCTTAACTCCCCCGGCAGCTCCCGGTGGCTACACCTTC. It yields the protein CASSLTPPAAPGGYTF. This chain uses TRBV7-2 with TRBJ1-2, with D unresolved. CDR1 and CDR2 from the germline V gene are SGHTA and FQGNSA. V dropped 2 bases and J dropped 7 bases, with 20 bases sitting between them. This CDR3 is 16 amino acids long.